What follows describes a single TCR beta chain. The record originates from a study of CD8 T cells in Susac syndrome. Overall study context: Active disease was present in six of the sequenced Susac syndrome patients, and remission in under 10.

It was with random hexamers that 0.5 to 1 ug RNA was reverse transcribed. An immunoSEQ multiplex PCR amplified TCR beta CDR3 over 54 Vbeta and 13 Jbeta. Each CDR3 protein is one row after TCRdb ran MiXCR on the immunoSEQ multiplex PCR reads. The table lists about 110,000 distinct CDR3 sequences, approximately 93% of them singletons. Germline trimming cut 5 bases from V and 2 bases from J; bases unmatched to any gene: 9. The CDR3 loop spans 16 amino acids. Germline CDR1 is SGHTA and CDR2 is FQGTGA. The receptor was isolated from a human donor with Susac syndrome. The chain is built from TRBV7-3 and TRBJ2-3, with 8 bases fitting TRBD2. The material sequenced was CD8+ T cells from PBMCs. DNA for the CDR3: TGTGCCAGCAGCCCGACGGGTAGCGGGGTCACAGATACGCAGTATTTT. It encodes CASSPTGSGVTDTQYF.